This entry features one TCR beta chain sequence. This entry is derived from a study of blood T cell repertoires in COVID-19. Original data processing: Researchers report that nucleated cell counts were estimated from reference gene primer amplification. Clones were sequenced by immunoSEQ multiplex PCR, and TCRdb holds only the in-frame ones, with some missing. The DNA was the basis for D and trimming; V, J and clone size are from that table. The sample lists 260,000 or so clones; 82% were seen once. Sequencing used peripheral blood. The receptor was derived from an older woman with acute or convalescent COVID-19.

CDR3 region: CASSLGSPGNQPQHF. The DNA of the CDR3 is TGCGCCAGCAGCTTGGGGTCCCCAGGTAATCAGCCCCAGCATTTT. The rearrangement uses TRBV5-1 and TRBJ1-5; D uncertain. V was shortened by 0 bases and J by 4 bases, with 11 bases between the two germline ends. This CDR3 is built from 15 residues. CDR1 SGHRS and CDR2 YFSETQ come from the germline V gene.